The TCR beta chain described here comes from a study of STAT5B mutations in CD4+ large granular lymphocyte leukemia. Repertoires were generated with immunoSEQ multiplex PCR, while TCRdb's copy carries only in-frame clones and drops some. The sample has 20,000 or so clones; 70% to 85% are singletons. This CDR3 is built from 15 residues. The J segment lost 3 bases and the V segment lost 4 bases, leaving 7 bases of the junction unmatched. The germline CDR1 and CDR2 sequences are SQVTM and ANQGSEA. The sequenced material came from CD4+ T cells from blood buffy coats. This sequence originates from a human donor in good health. The chain employs TRBV29-1 and TRBJ2-3, with 10 nucleotides matching TRBD1. This CDR3 is CSVGGQGLATDTQYF. In nucleotides, the CDR3 is TGCAGCGTTGGGGGACAGGGGCTGGCAACAGATACGCAGTATTTT.